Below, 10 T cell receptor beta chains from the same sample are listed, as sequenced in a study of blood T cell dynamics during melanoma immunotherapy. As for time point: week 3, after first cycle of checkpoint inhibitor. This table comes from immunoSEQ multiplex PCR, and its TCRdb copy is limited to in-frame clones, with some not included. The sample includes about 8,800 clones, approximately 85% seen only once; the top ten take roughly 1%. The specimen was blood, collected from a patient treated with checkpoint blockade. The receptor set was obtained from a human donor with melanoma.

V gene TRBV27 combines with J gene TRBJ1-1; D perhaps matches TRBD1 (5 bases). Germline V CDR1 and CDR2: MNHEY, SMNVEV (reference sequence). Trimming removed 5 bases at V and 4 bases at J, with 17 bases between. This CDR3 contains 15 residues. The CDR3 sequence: CASSRTGAGGTEAFF. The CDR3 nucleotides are TGTGCCAGCAGTCGGACCGGGGCCGGGGGCACTGAAGCTTTCTTT.

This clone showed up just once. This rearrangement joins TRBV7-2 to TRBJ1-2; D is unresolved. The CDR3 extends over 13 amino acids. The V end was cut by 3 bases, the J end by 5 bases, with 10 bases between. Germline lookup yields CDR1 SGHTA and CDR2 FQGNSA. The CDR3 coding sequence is TGTGCCAGCAGCTTCAACAGCGGGTATGGCTACACCTTC. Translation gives CASSFNSGYGYTF. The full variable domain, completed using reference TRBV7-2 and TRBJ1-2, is GAGVSQSPSNKVTEKGKDVELRCDPISGHTALYWYRQSLGQGLEFLIYFQGNSAPDKSGLPSDRFSAERTGGSVSTLTIQRTQQEDSAVYLCASSFNSGYGYTFGSGTRLTVV.

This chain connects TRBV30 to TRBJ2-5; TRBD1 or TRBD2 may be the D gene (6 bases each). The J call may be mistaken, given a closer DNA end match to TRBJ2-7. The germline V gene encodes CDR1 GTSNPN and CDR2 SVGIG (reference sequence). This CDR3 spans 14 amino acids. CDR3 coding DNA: TGTGCCTGGGCCCTCCAAGGGGGGCGGAACGAGCAGTACTTC. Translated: CAWALQGGRNEQYF.

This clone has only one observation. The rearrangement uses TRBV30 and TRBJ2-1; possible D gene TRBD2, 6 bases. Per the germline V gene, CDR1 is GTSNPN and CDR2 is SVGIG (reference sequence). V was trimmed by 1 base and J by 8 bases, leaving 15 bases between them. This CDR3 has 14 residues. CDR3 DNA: TGTGCCTGGAGTGCTGAGCGGGCCTTCTATGAGCAGTTCTTC. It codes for CAWSAERAFYEQFF.

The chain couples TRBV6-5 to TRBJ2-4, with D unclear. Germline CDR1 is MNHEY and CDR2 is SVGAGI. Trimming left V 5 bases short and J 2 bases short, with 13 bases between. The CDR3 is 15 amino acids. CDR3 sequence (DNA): TGTGCCAGCAGTCCTGGATCGCGCCCCAAAAACATTCAGTACTTC. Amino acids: CASSPGSRPKNIQYF.

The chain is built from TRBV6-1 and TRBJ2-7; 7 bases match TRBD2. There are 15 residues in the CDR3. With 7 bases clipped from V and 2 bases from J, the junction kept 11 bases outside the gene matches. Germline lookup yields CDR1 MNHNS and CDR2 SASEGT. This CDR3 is CASTTGLAVPYEQYF. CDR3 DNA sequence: TGTGCCAGCACCACGGGGCTAGCGGTTCCCTACGAGCAGTACTTC.

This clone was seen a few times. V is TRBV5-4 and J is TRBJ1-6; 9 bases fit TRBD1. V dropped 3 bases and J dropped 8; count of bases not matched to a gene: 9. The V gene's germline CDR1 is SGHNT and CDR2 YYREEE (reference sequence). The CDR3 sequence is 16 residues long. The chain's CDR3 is CASSSGGDRAHSPLHF. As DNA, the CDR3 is TGTGCCAGCAGCTCGGGAGGGGACAGGGCCCATTCACCCCTCCACTTT. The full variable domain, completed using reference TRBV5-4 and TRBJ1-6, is ETGVTQSPTHLIKTRGQQVTLRCSSQSGHNTVSWYQQALGQGPQFIFQYYREEENGRGNFPPRFSGLQFPNYSSELNVNALELDDSALYLCASSSGGDRAHSPLHFGNGTRLTVT.

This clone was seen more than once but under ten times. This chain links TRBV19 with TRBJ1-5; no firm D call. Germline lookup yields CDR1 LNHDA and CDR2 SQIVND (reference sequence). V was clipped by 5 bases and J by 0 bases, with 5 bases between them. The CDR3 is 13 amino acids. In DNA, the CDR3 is TGTGCCAGTAGTGTAGGTAGCAATCAGCCCCAGCATTTT. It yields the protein CASSVGSNQPQHF.

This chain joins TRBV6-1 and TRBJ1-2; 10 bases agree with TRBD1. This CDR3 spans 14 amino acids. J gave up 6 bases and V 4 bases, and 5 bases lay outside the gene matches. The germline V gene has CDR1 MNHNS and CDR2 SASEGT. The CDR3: CASSVGQGWDGYTF. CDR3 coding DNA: TGTGCCAGCAGTGTGGGACAGGGGTGGGATGGCTACACCTTC.

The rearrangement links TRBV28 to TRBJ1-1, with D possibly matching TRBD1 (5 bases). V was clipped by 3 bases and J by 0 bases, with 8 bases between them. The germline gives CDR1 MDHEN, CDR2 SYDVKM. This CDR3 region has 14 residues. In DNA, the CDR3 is TGTGCCAGCAGTTTCTTCAGGGTGAACACTGAAGCTTTCTTT. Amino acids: CASSFFRVNTEAFF.